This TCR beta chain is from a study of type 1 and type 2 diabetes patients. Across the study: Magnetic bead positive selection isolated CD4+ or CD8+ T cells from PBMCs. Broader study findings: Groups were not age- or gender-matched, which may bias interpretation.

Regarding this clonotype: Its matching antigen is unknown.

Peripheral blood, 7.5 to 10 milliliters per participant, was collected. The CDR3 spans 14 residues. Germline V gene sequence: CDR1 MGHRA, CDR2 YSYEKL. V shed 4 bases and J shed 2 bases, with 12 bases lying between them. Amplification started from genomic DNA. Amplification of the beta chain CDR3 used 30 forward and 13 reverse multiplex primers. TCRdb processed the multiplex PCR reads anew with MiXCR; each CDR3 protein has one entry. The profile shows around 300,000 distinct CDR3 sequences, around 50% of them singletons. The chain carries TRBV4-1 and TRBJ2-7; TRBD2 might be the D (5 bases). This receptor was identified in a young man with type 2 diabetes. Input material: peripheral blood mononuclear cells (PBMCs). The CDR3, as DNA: TGCGCCAGCAGCCTGGAGGCCGAGACCTACGAGCAGTACTTC. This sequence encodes CASSLEAETYEQYF.